The rows below give T cell receptor beta chains drawn from one sample of a study of naive and memory T cell subsets. Via MiXCR, TCRdb re-called the UMI-ligation and nested PCR reads, giving one row per CDR3 protein. The sample carries some 87,000 distinct CDR3 sequences, roughly 7.3% recorded once. Sequenced sample: central memory CD4+ T cells from blood. All receptors derive from a human donor in good health. Each CDR3 is given with its conserved first and last residue. The D gene is left open where the match is weak. Size is omitted from some rows. Given values are once, few, many or a class for expanded clones.

abundance | d_gene | j_gene | v_gene | CDR3aa | CDR3nt
many | . | TRBJ2-3 | TRBV11-2 | CASSLHPGSADTQYF | TGTGCCAGCAGCTTACATCCGGGGAGCGCAGATACGCAGTATTTT
many | TRBD1 | TRBJ1-2 | TRBV6-1 | CASSQWRTGTRDGYTF | TGTGCCAGCAGTCAATGGAGGACAGGAACAAGGGATGGCTACACCTTC
many | . | TRBJ2-7 | TRBV4-2 | CASSQGVGGDEQYF | TGTGCCAGCAGCCAAGGAGTTGGGGGAGACGAGCAGTACTTC
few | . | TRBJ2-7 | TRBV7-2 | CASSANPGRRSYEQYF | TGTGCCAGCAGCGCAAACCCGGGACGGAGATCCTACGAGCAGTACTTC
few | . | TRBJ1-5 | TRBV6-2/TRBV6-3 | CASSSSGLSNQPQHF | .
many | . | TRBJ1-1 | TRBV10-3 | CAIAAELNTEAFF | TGTGCCATCGCCGCGGAATTGAACACTGAAGCTTTCTTT
many | . | TRBJ2-5 | TRBV28 | CASSLLPLGGKTQYF | TGTGCCAGCAGTTTGCTCCCCCTCGGAGGGAAGACCCAGTACTTC
. | . | TRBJ2-5 | TRBV14 | CASSQGGPGTQYF | TGTGCCAGCAGCCAAGGCGGTCCAGGGACCCAGTACTTC
. | . | TRBJ2-1 | TRBV5-5 | CASSQAGQSHNEQFF | TGTGCCAGCAGCCAAGCGGGACAGTCCCACAATGAGCAGTTCTTC
many | . | TRBJ1-1 | TRBV7-2 | CASSLSGTGGEAFF | TGTGCCAGCAGCTTGTCGGGAACCGGGGGTGAAGCTTTCTTT
many | TRBD2 | TRBJ2-1 | TRBV5-5 | CASSVTSANYYNEQFF | TGTGCCAGCAGCGTAACTAGCGCGAACTACTACAATGAGCAGTTCTTC
many | . | TRBJ2-1 | TRBV7-2 | CASSLGLNEQFF | TGTGCCAGCAGCTTAGGTCTTAATGAGCAGTTCTTC
many | . | TRBJ1-6 | TRBV19 | CASSIRPGTSPLHF | TGTGCCAGTAGTATACGCCCAGGGACTTCACCCCTCCACTTT
many | TRBD1 | TRBJ1-1 | TRBV4-3 | CASSHVQGASEAFF | TGCGCCAGCAGCCATGTACAGGGGGCTTCTGAAGCTTTCTTT
few | . | TRBJ1-5 | TRBV2 | CASSAWTSNQPQHF | TGTGCCAGCAGTGCTTGGACAAGCAATCAGCCCCAGCATTTT
. | . | TRBJ2-7 | TRBV18 | CASSPLEQGNEQYF | TGTGCCAGCTCACCACTTGAACAGGGTAACGAGCAGTACTTC
many | . | TRBJ1-5 | TRBV21-1 | CASSKVRGSNQPQHF | TGTGCCAGCAGCAAAGTGAGAGGTAGCAATCAGCCCCAGCATTTT
few | . | TRBJ2-2 | TRBV6-2/TRBV6-3 | CASSPSPVVTGELFF | TGTGCCAGCAGCCCCTCCCCGGTGGTCACCGGGGAGCTGTTTTTT
many | . | TRBJ2-3 | TRBV5-4 | CASSSGGGDSDTQYF | TGTGCCAGCAGCTCGGGGGGCGGGGACTCAGATACGCAGTATTTT
many | TRBD1 | TRBJ2-3 | TRBV7-2 | CASSLAHTGGQLTQYF | TGTGCCAGCAGCTTAGCGCATACAGGGGGCCAGCTTACGCAGTATTTT
many | . | TRBJ1-3 | TRBV18 | CASAPPSSGNTIYF | TGTGCCAGCGCCCCCCCTAGCTCTGGAAACACCATATATTTT
few | . | TRBJ1-4 | TRBV20-1 | CSADQVEKLFF | TGCAGTGCTGATCAGGTTGAAAAACTGTTTTTT
many | . | TRBJ1-4 | TRBV18 | CASSTYQSGSGEKLFF | TGTGCCAGCTCAACCTACCAATCGGGGTCCGGGGAAAAACTGTTTTTT
few | . | TRBJ1-2 | TRBV6-2/TRBV6-3 | CASKLKREDYGYTF | TGTGCCAGCAAACTAAAGAGGGAGGACTATGGCTACACCTTC
few | . | TRBJ1-6 | TRBV7-6 | CASSLAWDNSPLHF | TGTGCCAGCAGCTTAGCTTGGGATAATTCACCCCTCCACTTT
few | . | TRBJ1-2 | TRBV7-9 | CASNLLKGDGYTF | TGTGCCAGCAATCTACTAAAAGGTGATGGCTACACCTTC
few | . | TRBJ1-6 | TRBV20-1 | CSAKSPGVDDSPLHF | TGCAGTGCTAAGTCACCCGGGGTTGATGATTCACCCCTCCACTTT
once | . | TRBJ2-5 | TRBV9 | CASSASYRVRGTQYF | TGTGCCAGCAGCGCTAGTTACAGGGTGAGGGGGACCCAGTACTTC
few | TRBD1 | TRBJ2-1 | TRBV6-2/TRBV6-3 | CASRDRDRGNPISYNEQFF | TGTGCCAGCAGAGATAGGGACAGGGGGAACCCTATCTCCTACAATGAGCAGTTCTTC
. | . | TRBJ2-3 | TRBV7-6 | CASSHGGDTQYF | TGTGCCAGCAGCCATGGCGGTGATACGCAGTATTTT
once | TRBD1 | TRBJ2-2 | TRBV2 | CAGRDRGRAGELFF | TGTGCCGGTAGGGACAGGGGTCGTGCCGGGGAGCTGTTTTTT
few | TRBD2 | TRBJ2-2 | TRBV7-3 | CASRLGGSVTGELFF | TGTGCCAGCAGGTTGGGGGGGTCGGTCACCGGGGAGCTGTTTTTT
many | . | TRBJ2-1 | TRBV5-6 | CASSWGGNSPLGYNEQFF | TGTGCCAGCAGCTGGGGGGGCAACTCACCGCTGGGCTACAATGAGCAGTTCTTC